The 5 T cell receptor beta chains below all came from one sample that was sequenced in a study of T cell responses to AZD1222 COVID-19 vaccine. The data were produced by immunoSEQ multiplex PCR, yet TCRdb's version contains in-frame clones alone and is incomplete. The sample shows about 75,000 clones, around 89% of them seen only once. Sequencing used peripheral blood, obtained 28 days after the second dose of the MenACWY control vaccine. These TCRs come from an adult who received the MenACWY meningococcal vaccine as a control.

This chain links TRBV18 with TRBJ2-3; 9 bases match TRBD1. Germline V gene sequence: CDR1 KGHSH, CDR2 LQKENI. Trimming cost V 5 bases and J 6 bases; bases outside gene matches: 9. This CDR3 comprises 15 residues. The CDR3 protein is CASSLWTGDSDTQYF. The CDR3 DNA reads as TGTGCCAGCTCATTGTGGACAGGGGATTCGGATACGCAGTATTTT.

The chain links TRBV30 to TRBJ2-5; 11 bases agree with TRBD2. Germline V CDR1 and CDR2: GTSNPN, SVGIG (reference sequence). V gave up 0 bases and J gave up 2 bases; unmatched junction bases: 5. This CDR3 has 16 amino acids. The CDR3 reads CAWSVPSGGFQETQYF. The CDR3 nucleotides are TGTGCCTGGAGTGTCCCTAGCGGGGGGTTTCAAGAGACCCAGTACTTC.

The chain carries TRBV5-4 and TRBJ1-1; TRBD1 matches 9 bases. The CDR3 has 15 amino acids. Germline CDR1 reads SGHNT; CDR2 reads YYREEE (reference sequence). Trimming removed 2 bases from V and 5 bases from J; junction bases left unmatched: 7. In DNA form, the CDR3 reads TGTGCCAGCAGCTTAGACAGGGGGGAAGGAACTGAAGCTTTCTTT. Translation gives CASSLDRGEGTEAFF.

This chain's CDR3 is CATSDRLGAGIDEQYF. In nucleotides, the CDR3 is TGTGCCACCAGTGATCGCCTGGGGGCAGGGATTGACGAGCAGTACTTC. V gene TRBV24-1 combines with J gene TRBJ2-7, with D tentatively TRBD1 (6 bases). This CDR3 is built from 16 residues. From germline, CDR1 is KGHDR and CDR2 SFDVKD. V was clipped by 3 bases and J by 5 bases, with 19 bases between them.

V gene TRBV2 combines with J gene TRBJ1-5; D not resolved. Germline V gene lookup returns CDR1 SNHLY and CDR2 FYNNEI. V was clipped by 1 base and J by 2 bases, with 18 bases between them. This CDR3 region has 18 residues. CDR3 amino acids: CASSEVRRSRQGNQPQHF. CDR3 DNA: TGTGCCAGCAGTGAAGTTAGGAGGTCTCGCCAAGGCAATCAGCCCCAGCATTTT.